This note documents a single T cell receptor (beta chain) sequence. The data were obtained in a study of control samples from healthy donors and cancer patients. This table comes from immunoSEQ multiplex PCR, and its TCRdb copy is limited to in-frame clones, with some not included. The sample shows more than 50,000 clones, approximately 85% of them seen only once. CDR1 is MRHNA and CDR2 is SNTAGT in the germline V gene. The germline V and J ends were trimmed by 8 bases and 9 bases, with 14 bases remaining between them. The CDR3 consists of 12 residues. The specimen was blood. The sequence was collected from a man aged 35 to 55 in good health. The rearrangement uses TRBV6-4 and TRBJ1-5; D remains unclear. CDR3 region: CASRPRVRPQHF. The CDR3 DNA reads TGTGCCAGCCGACCAAGGGTCCGGCCCCAGCATTTT.